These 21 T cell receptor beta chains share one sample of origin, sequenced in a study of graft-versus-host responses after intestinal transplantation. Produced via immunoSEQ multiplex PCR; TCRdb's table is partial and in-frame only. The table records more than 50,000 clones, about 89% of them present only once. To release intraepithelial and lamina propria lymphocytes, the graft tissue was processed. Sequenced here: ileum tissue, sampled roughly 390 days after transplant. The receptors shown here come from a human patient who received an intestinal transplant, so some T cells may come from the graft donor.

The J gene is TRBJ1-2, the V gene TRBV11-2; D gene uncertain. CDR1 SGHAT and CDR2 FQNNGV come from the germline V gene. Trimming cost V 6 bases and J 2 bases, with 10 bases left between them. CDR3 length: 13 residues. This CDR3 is CASSYSMNYGYTF. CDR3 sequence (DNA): TGTGCCAGCAGTTACAGCATGAACTATGGCTACACCTTC. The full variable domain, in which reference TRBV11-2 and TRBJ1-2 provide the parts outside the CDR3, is EAGVAQSPRYKIIEKRQSVAFWCNPISGHATLYWYQQILGQGPKLLIQFQNNGVVDDSQLPKDRFSAERLKGVDSTLKIQPAKLEDSAVYLCASSYSMNYGYTFGSGTRLTVV.

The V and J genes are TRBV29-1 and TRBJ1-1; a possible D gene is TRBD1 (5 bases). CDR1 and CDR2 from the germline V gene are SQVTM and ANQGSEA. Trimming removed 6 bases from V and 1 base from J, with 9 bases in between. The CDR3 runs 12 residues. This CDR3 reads CSVTQGNTEAFF. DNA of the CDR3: TGCAGCGTAACGCAGGGGAACACTGAAGCTTTCTTT.

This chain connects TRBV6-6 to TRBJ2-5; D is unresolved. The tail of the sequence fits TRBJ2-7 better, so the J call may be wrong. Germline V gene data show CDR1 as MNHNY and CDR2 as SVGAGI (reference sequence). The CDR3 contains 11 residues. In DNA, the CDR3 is TGTGCCAGCAGTTACCTGAACGAGCAGTACTTC. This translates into CASSYLNEQYF.

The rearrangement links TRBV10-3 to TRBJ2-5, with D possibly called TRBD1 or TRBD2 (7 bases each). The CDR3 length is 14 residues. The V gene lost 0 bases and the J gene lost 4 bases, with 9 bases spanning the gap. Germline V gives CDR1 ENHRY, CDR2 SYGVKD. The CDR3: CAISESRGGETQYF. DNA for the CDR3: TGTGCCATCAGTGAGTCCAGGGGGGGAGAGACCCAGTACTTC.

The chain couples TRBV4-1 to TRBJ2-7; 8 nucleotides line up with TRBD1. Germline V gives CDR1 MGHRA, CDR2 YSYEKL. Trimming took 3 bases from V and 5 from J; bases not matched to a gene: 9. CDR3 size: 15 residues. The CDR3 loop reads CASSQRTGSYHEQYF. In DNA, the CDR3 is TGCGCCAGCAGCCAGCGGACAGGGAGTTACCACGAGCAGTACTTC.

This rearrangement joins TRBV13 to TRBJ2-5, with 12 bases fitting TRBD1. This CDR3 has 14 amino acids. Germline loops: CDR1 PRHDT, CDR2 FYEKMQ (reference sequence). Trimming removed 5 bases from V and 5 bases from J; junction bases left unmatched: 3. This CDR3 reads CASSKGQGAETQYF. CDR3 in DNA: TGTGCCAGCAGCAAGGGACAGGGGGCGGAGACCCAGTACTTC.

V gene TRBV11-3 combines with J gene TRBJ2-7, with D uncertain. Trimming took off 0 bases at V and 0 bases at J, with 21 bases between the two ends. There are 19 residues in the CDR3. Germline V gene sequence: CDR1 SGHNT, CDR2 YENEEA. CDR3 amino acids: CASSLDLGSRAVSSYEQYF. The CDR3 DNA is TGTGCCAGCAGCTTAGATTTGGGGTCCCGGGCAGTAAGCTCCTACGAGCAGTACTTC.

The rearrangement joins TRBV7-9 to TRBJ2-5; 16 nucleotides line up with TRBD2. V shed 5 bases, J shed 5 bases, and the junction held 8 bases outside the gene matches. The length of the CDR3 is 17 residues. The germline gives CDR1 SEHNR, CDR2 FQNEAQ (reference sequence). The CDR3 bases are TGTGCCAGCAGCGACGGGACTAGCGGGAGGGCCCTGGAGACCCAGTACTTC. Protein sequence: CASSDGTSGRALETQYF. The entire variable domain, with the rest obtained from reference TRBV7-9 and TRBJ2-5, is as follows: DTGVSQNPRHKITKRGQNVTFRCDPISEHNRLYWYRQTLGQGPEFLTYFQNEAQLEKSRLLSDRFSAERPKGSFSTLEIQRTEQGDSAMYLCASSDGTSGRALETQYFGPGTRLLVL.

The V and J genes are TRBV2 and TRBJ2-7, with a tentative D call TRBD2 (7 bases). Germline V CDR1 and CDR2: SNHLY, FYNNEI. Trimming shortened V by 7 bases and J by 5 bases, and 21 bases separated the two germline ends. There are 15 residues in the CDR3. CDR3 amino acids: CASMREGGGADEQYF. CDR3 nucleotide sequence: TGTGCCAGCATGAGGGAGGGAGGGGGAGCGGACGAGCAGTACTTC. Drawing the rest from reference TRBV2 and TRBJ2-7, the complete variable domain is EPEVTQTPSHQVTQMGQEVILRCVPISNHLYFYWYRQILGQKVEFLVSFYNNEISEKSEIFDDQFSVERPDGSNFTLKIRSTKLEDSAMYFCASMREGGGADEQYFGPGTRLTVT.

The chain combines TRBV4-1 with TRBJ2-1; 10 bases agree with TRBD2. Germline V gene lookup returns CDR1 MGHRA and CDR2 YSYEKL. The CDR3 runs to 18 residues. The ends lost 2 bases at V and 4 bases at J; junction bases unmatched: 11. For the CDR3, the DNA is TGCGCCAGCAGCCAAACCGTCTTTAGCGGGGGGAAATACAATGAGCAGTTCTTC. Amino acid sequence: CASSQTVFSGGKYNEQFF.

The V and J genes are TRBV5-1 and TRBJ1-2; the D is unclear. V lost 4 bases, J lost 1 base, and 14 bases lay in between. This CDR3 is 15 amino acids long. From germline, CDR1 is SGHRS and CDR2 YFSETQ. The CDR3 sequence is CASSPTHQDNYGYTF. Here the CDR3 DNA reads TGCGCCAGCAGCCCCACGCATCAGGATAACTATGGCTACACCTTC.

DNA for the CDR3: TGTGCCAGTAGTTGGGACAGAAATCAGCCCCAGCATTTT. As protein: CASSWDRNQPQHF. The rearrangement joins TRBV19 to TRBJ1-5; 7 positions agree with TRBD1. V lost 5 bases and J lost 4; bases outside the gene matches: 2. Germline CDR1 LNHDA, CDR2 SQIVND (reference sequence). The CDR3 extends over 13 amino acids. Using reference TRBV19 and TRBJ1-5 for the parts outside the CDR3, the full variable domain is DGGITQSPKYLFRKEGQNVTLSCEQNLNHDAMYWYRQDPGQGLRLIYYSQIVNDFQKGDIAEGYSVSREKKESFPLTVTSAQKNPTAFYLCASSWDRNQPQHFGDGTRLSIL.

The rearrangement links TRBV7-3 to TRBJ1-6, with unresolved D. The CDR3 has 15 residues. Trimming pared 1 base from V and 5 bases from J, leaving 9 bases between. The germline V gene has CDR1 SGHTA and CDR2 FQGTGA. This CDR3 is CASSLSLADNSPLHF. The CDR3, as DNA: TGTGCCAGCAGCTTAAGTCTGGCCGATAATTCACCCCTCCACTTT.

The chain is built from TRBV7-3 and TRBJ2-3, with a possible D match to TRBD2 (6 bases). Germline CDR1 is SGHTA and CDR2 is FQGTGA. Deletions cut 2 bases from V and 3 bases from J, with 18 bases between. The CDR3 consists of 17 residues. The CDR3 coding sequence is TGTGCCAGCAGCTTAGGGTCGTCGGGAGTCGGGACAGATACGCAGTATTTT. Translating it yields CASSLGSSGVGTDTQYF.

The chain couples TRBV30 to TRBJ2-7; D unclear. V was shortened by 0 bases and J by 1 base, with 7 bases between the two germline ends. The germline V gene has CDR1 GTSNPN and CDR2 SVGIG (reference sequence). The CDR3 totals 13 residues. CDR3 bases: TGTGCCTGGAGTGTAGGCGGTTCCTACGAGCAGTACTTC. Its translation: CAWSVGGSYEQYF.

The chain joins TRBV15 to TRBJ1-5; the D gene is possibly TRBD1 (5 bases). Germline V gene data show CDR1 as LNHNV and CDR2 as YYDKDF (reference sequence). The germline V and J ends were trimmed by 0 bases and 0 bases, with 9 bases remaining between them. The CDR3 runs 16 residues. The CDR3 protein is CATSRERGYSNQPQHF. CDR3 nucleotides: TGTGCCACCAGCAGAGAGAGGGGATATAGCAATCAGCCCCAGCATTTT.

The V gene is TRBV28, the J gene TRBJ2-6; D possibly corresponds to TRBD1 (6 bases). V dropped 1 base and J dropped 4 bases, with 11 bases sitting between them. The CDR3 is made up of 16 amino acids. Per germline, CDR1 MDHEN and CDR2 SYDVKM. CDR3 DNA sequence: TGTGCCAGCAGTTTATACCAGGGGCTGGGGGCCAACGTCCTGACTTTC. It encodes CASSLYQGLGANVLTF.

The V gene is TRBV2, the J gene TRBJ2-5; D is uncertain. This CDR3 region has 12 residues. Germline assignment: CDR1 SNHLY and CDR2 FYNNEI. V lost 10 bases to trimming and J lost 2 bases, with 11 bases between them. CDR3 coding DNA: TGTGCCACCCGACTCGGTCAAGAGACCCAGTACTTC. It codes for CATRLGQETQYF.

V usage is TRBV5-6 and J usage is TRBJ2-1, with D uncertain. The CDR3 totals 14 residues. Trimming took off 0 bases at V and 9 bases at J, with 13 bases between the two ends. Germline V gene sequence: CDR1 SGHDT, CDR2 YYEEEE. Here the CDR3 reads CASSLVGRKGEQFF. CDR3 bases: TGTGCCAGCAGCTTGGTAGGAAGAAAGGGTGAGCAGTTCTTC. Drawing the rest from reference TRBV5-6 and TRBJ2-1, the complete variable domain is DAGVTQSPTHLIKTRGQQVTLRCSPKSGHDTVSWYQQALGQGPQFIFQYYEEEERQRGNFPDRFSGHQFPNYSSELNVNALLLGDSALYLCASSLVGRKGEQFFGPGTRLTVL.

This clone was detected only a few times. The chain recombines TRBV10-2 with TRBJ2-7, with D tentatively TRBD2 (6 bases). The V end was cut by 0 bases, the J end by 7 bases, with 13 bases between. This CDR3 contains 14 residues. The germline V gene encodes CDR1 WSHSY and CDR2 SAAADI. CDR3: CASSESGLAREQYF. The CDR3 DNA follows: TGCGCCAGCAGTGAGTCGGGGCTAGCGCGGGAGCAGTACTTC.

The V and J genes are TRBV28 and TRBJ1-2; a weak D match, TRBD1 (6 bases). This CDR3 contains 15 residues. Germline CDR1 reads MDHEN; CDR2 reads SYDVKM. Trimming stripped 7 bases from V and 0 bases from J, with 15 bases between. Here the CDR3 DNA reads TGTGCCAGCAACGCTTACAGGGAGTCTAACTATGGCTACACCTTC. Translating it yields CASNAYRESNYGYTF.